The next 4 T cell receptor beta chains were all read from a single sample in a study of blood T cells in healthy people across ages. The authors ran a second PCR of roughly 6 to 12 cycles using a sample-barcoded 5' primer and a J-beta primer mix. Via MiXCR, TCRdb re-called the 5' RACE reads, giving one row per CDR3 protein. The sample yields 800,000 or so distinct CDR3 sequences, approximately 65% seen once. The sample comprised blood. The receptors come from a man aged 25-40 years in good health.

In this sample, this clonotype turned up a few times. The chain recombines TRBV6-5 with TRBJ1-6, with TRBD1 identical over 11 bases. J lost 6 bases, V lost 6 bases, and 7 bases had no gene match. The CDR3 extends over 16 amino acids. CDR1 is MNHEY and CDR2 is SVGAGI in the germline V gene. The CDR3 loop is CASRDGQGAGNSPLHF. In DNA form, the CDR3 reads TGTGCCAGCAGGGACGGACAGGGGGCCGGTAATTCACCCCTCCACTTT.

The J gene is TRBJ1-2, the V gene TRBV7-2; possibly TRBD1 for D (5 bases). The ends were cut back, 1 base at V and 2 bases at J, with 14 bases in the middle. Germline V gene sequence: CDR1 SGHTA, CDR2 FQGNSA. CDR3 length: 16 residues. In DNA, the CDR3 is TGTGCCAGCAGCTTAGAGGGACCCCGAGTAAACTATGGCTACACCTTC. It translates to CASSLEGPRVNYGYTF.

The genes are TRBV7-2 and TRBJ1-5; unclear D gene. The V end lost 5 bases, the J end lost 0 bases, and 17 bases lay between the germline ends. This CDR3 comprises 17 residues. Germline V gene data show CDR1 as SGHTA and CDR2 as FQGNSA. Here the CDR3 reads CASSPSISLNSNQPQHF. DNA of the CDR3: TGTGCCAGCAGCCCATCCATATCGCTAAATAGCAATCAGCCCCAGCATTTT. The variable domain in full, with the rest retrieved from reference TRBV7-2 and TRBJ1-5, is GAGVSQSPSNKVTEKGKDVELRCDPISGHTALYWYRQSLGQGLEFLIYFQGNSAPDKSGLPSDRFSAERTGGSVSTLTIQRTQQEDSAVYLCASSPSISLNSNQPQHFGDGTRLSIL.

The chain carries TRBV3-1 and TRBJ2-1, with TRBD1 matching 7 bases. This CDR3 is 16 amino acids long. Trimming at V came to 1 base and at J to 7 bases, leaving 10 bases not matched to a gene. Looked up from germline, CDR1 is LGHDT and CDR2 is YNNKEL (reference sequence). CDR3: CASSQVEGAGGNEQFF. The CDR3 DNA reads TGTGCCAGCAGCCAAGTAGAGGGGGCAGGGGGTAATGAGCAGTTCTTC.